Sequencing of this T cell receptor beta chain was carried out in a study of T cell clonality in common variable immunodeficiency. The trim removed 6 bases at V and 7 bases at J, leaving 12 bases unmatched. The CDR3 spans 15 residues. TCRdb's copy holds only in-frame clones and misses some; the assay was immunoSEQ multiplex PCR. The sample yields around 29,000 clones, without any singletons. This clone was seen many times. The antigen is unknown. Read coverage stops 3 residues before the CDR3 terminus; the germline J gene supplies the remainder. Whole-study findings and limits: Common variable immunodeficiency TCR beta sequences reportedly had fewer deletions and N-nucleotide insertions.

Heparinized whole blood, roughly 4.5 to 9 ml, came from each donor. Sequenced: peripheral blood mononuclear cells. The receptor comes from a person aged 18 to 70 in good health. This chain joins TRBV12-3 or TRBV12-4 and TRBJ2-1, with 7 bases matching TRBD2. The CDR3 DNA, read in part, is TGTGCCAGCAGCTGGGCTGGACTAGGAATAAATGAG. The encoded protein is CASSWAGLGINE. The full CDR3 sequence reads CASSWAGLGINEQFF.